Below, 26 T cell receptor beta chains from the same sample are listed, as sequenced in a study of post-analysis software for immune sequencing data. Study-level results: Relative to controls, patients had about 5 TRBV segments at higher frequency, with TRBV5-6, TRBV5-1 and TRBV20-1 among these.

No cognate antigen is known for these TCRs. TCR beta libraries were prepared from cDNA with unique molecular identifiers. TCRdb itself ran the PCR reads through MiXCR, one entry per CDR3 protein. There are about 820,000 distinct CDR3 sequences in the sample; roughly 50% occur only once, and roughly 4.4% lies in the top ten. Sequencing was carried out using blood. The receptors derive from a girl under 18 with multiple sclerosis.

The chain uses TRBV3-1 and TRBJ2-4; D not certain. Gene TRBJ2-7 matches the end of the DNA better, so the J call may be wrong. The CDR3 is made up of 12 amino acids. Germline lookup yields CDR1 LGHDT and CDR2 YNNKEL (reference sequence). The CDR3 sequence is CASKGSWHEQYF. The CDR3 DNA reads TGTGCCAGCAAGGGATCATGGCACGAGCAGTACTTC.

The chain links TRBV18 to TRBJ2-5; no definite D call. The assigned J gene may be wrong: the sequence end matches TRBJ2-4 better. Germline CDR1 and CDR2: KGHSH and LQKENI. The CDR3 totals 15 residues. CDR3: CASSPSGLAKNIQYF. The DNA of the CDR3 is TGTGCCAGCTCACCATCAGGCCTAGCCAAAAACATTCAGTACTTC.

This clonotype has a handful of counts. V usage is TRBV2 and J usage is TRBJ2-1, with unresolved D. The CDR3 runs 16 residues. The germline V gene has CDR1 SNHLY and CDR2 FYNNEI. The germline V and J ends were trimmed by 3 bases and 6 bases, with 18 bases remaining between them. Here the CDR3 reads CASSDVSPALINEQFF. The CDR3 DNA reads TGTGCCAGCAGTGACGTCTCCCCGGCACTTATCAATGAGCAGTTCTTC.

This clonotype was counted a few times. The chain couples TRBV29-1 to TRBJ1-2; the D is unclear. The CDR3 totals 12 residues. Germline values: CDR1 SQVTM, CDR2 ANQGSEA. V was cut by 3 bases and J by 5 bases, with 10 bases left in between. In DNA, the CDR3 is TGCAGCGTTGATTGGGGATTGTATGGCTACACCTTC. It is translated as CSVDWGLYGYTF.

On this clonotype: Germline and junction disagree at one end, which may indicate a read error. V is TRBV5-1 and J is TRBJ2-7; 7 positions agree with TRBD1. Germline CDR1 and CDR2: SGHRS and YFSETQ. The CDR3 consists of 15 residues. CDR3: CASSQGTAPVYEQYF. For the CDR3, the DNA is TGCGCTAGCAGCCAAGGGACAGCCCCCGTCTACGAGCAGTACTTC. Based on the CDR3 plus reference TRBV5-1 and TRBJ2-7, the full variable domain is KAGVTQTPRYLIKTRGQQVTLSCSPISGHRSVSWYQQTPGQGLQFLFEYFSETQRNKGNFPGRFSGRQFSNSRSEMNVSTLELGDSALYLCASSQGTAPVYEQYFGPGTRLTVT.

This rearrangement joins TRBV29-1 to TRBJ2-1; 11 bases match TRBD2. Germline loops: CDR1 SQVTM, CDR2 ANQGSEA. This CDR3 region has 14 residues. Trimming cost V 6 bases and J 7 bases; bases outside gene matches: 8. This chain's CDR3 is CSVATSGSRNEQFF. The CDR3 DNA reads TGCAGCGTAGCTACTAGCGGGAGTAGGAATGAGCAGTTCTTC.

This clonotype came up many times. The V and J genes are TRBV5-1 and TRBJ2-3; 8 bases line up with TRBD1. After removal of 4 bases from V and 3 bases from J, the junction contained 13 bases not matched to a gene. From germline, CDR1 is SGHRS and CDR2 YFSETQ. The CDR3 spans 17 residues. The CDR3 sequence is CASSASSGGADTDTQYF. The CDR3 DNA follows: TGCGCCAGCAGCGCGAGCTCAGGGGGCGCTGATACAGATACGCAGTATTTT.

The sample holds one count of this clonotype. The V gene is TRBV10-3, the J gene TRBJ2-5, with D possibly being TRBD1 or TRBD2 (5 bases each). CDR1 is ENHRY and CDR2 is SYGVKD in the germline V gene. V dropped 4 bases and J dropped 4 bases, with 16 bases sitting between them. This CDR3 spans 15 amino acids. CDR3: CAISALGPKGETQYF. In DNA, the CDR3 is TGTGCCATCAGTGCTTTGGGACCTAAGGGAGAGACCCAGTACTTC.

The V gene is TRBV6-5, the J gene TRBJ2-7, with D possibly being TRBD2 (5 bases). Germline V gene sequence: CDR1 MNHEY, CDR2 SVGAGI. Trimming shortened V by 6 bases and J by 3 bases, and 12 bases separated the two germline ends. This CDR3 contains 13 residues. Written as DNA, the CDR3 is TGTGCCAGCAGCATAACCCGGGGCTACGAGCAGTACTTC. Translating gives CASSITRGYEQYF.

V usage is TRBV6-5 and J usage is TRBJ2-3; no clear D gene. CDR3 length: 16 amino acids. V gave up 5 bases and J gave up 1 base, with 16 bases separating them. Germline V gene sequence: CDR1 MNHEY, CDR2 SVGAGI. CDR3 sequence (DNA): TGTGCCAGCAGTCGACGACTCGCCCTGGGCACAGATACGCAGTATTTT. This translates into CASSRRLALGTDTQYF.

The gene calls are TRBV6-5 and TRBJ2-7; 10 positions agree with TRBD1. The CDR3 contains 15 residues. J gave up 4 bases and V 6 bases, and 9 bases lay outside the gene matches. Looked up from germline, CDR1 is MNHEY and CDR2 is SVGAGI. The CDR3 nucleotides read TGTGCCAGCAGCCACGGGGGACAGGGGTTATACGAGCAGTACTTC. Residues: CASSHGGQGLYEQYF.

This clonotype came up a few times. The rearrangement uses TRBV29-1 and TRBJ1-2; D remains unclear. CDR1 is SQVTM, CDR2 ANQGSEA, per germline. V gave up 5 bases and J gave up 4 bases, with 11 bases separating them. This CDR3 comprises 12 residues. The CDR3 loop is CSVRVARYGYTF. In nucleotides, the CDR3 is TGCAGCGTTAGGGTGGCTCGCTATGGCTACACCTTC.

The J gene is TRBJ2-3, the V gene TRBV5-1; D is undetermined. Trimming took 5 bases from V and 1 from J, leaving 8 bases between them. CDR3 length equals 13 residues. Looked up from germline, CDR1 is SGHRS and CDR2 is YFSETQ. The CDR3 DNA reads as TGCGCCAGCAGGAAAGCTGGCACAGATACGCAGTATTTT. This sequence encodes CASRKAGTDTQYF.

CDR3 residues: CATSRDLITPNGELFF. Here the CDR3 DNA reads TGTGCCACCAGCAGAGATCTTATCACACCAAACGGGGAGCTGTTTTTT. The chain employs TRBV15 and TRBJ2-2; D remains ambiguous. Germline assignment: CDR1 LNHNV and CDR2 YYDKDF (reference sequence). The CDR3 extends over 16 amino acids. The ends were cut back, 0 bases at V and 7 bases at J, with 15 bases in the middle.

In this sample, this clonotype turned up once. The V and J genes are TRBV20-1 and TRBJ2-6, with 7 bases matching TRBD1. Germline CDR1 is DFQATT and CDR2 is SNEGSKA (reference sequence). Germline trimming cut 1 base from V and 0 bases from J; bases unmatched to any gene: 3. The CDR3 runs to 16 residues. The CDR3 region has the DNA TGCAGTGCTAGAGTCCAGGGGGTCTCTGGGGCCAACGTCCTGACTTTC. Translating gives CSARVQGVSGANVLTF.

The chain joins TRBV5-8 to TRBJ2-1; 7 bases map to TRBD1. CDR1 is SGHTS and CDR2 is YDEGEE in the germline V gene. The CDR3 has 15 amino acids. V trimming: 3 bases; J trimming: 4 bases; junction bases outside the gene matches: 7. The CDR3 sequence: CASSSGTAEYNEQFF. CDR3 DNA: TGTGCCAGCAGCTCCGGGACAGCAGAATACAATGAGCAGTTCTTC.

This chain uses TRBV29-1 with TRBJ1-2, with a weak D call TRBD1 (5 bases). The germline V gene encodes CDR1 SQVTM and CDR2 ANQGSEA. V lost 4 bases, J lost 3 bases, and 12 bases lay in between. This CDR3 has 13 residues. The CDR3 nucleotides read TGCAGCGTTGGGGGCGGAACAGACTATGGCTACACCTTC. Protein product: CSVGGGTDYGYTF.

This sequence joins TRBV12-3 or TRBV12-4 and TRBJ2-4, with D uncertain. The end of the DNA aligns better with TRBJ2-7, so the J call may be wrong. The CDR3 covers 11 residues. The CDR3 bases are TGTGCCAGCACCTTAGACCACGAGCAGTACGTC. Its translation is CASTLDHEQYV.

The chain carries TRBV20-1 and TRBJ2-5; TRBD2 matches 7 bases. The CDR3 sequence is 13 residues long. Germline trimming cut 4 bases from V and 5 bases from J; bases unmatched to any gene: 7. In germline, CDR1 is DFQATT, CDR2 SNEGSKA (reference sequence). CDR3 coding DNA: TGCAGTGCTATAGGACTAGGCCGGGAGACCCAGTACTTC. Protein sequence: CSAIGLGRETQYF.

This chain connects TRBV15 to TRBJ2-3; D is unclear. Trimming removed 3 bases at V and 0 bases at J, with 1 base between. Germline V gene data show CDR1 as LNHNV and CDR2 as YYDKDF (reference sequence). CDR3 length: 12 amino acids. The CDR3 DNA reads TGTGCCACCAGCAGTAGCACAGATACGCAGTATTTT. Translating it yields CATSSSTDTQYF.

This clonotype was seen a few times. This rearrangement joins TRBV20-1 to TRBJ2-5, with a tentative D call TRBD1 (6 bases). Between the trimmed V and J ends, which lost 5 bases and 5 bases, there was a span of 36 bases. Germline CDR1 is DFQATT and CDR2 is SNEGSKA (reference sequence). The CDR3 has 20 amino acids. The CDR3 loop is CSAVQDSSLWNRETLETQYF. The CDR3 DNA follows: TGCAGTGCTGTCCAGGATTCCTCGTTATGGAACAGGGAGACTCTTGAGACCCAGTACTTC.

This sequence joins TRBV12-3 or TRBV12-4 and TRBJ1-2, with D hard to call. V was clipped by 4 bases and J by 5 bases, with 17 bases between them. The CDR3 length is 15 residues. The CDR3 coding sequence is TGTGCCAGCAGTTCCTCGACAATCACCCCTTATGGCTACACCTTC. As protein: CASSSSTITPYGYTF.

This clonotype was detected a few times. V and J are TRBV2 and TRBJ2-3; a weak D match, TRBD1 (6 bases). The V gene lost 9 bases and the J gene lost 2 bases, with 12 bases spanning the gap. CDR1 and CDR2 from the germline V gene are SNHLY and FYNNEI. The CDR3 covers 13 residues. The CDR3 sequence: CARTGFYTDTQYF. In nucleotides, the CDR3 is TGTGCCAGAACAGGGTTTTACACAGATACGCAGTATTTT.

The rearrangement joins TRBV21-1 to TRBJ2-7; TRBD2 reflects the table's D call only, with no check against the DNA. TRBV21-1 counts as a pseudogene. The CDR3 length is 16 residues. CDR3 nucleotide sequence: TGTGCCAGCAGCGAGGGGACTATATCAATTTCCTACGAGCAGTACTTC. Translating it yields CASSEGTISISYEQYF.

The table lists this clonotype with a few counts. This chain uses TRBV14 with TRBJ2-1; tentative D call: TRBD1 (6 bases). Trimming removed 1 base at V and 5 bases at J, with 12 bases between. The CDR3 loop spans 15 amino acids. The V gene's germline CDR1 is SGHDN and CDR2 FVKESK. As DNA, the CDR3 is TGTGCCAGCAGCCAAGGGCCCGGACAGAACAATGAGCAGTTCTTC. Protein product: CASSQGPGQNNEQFF.

The CDR3 nucleotides are TGCGCCAGCAGCCCGGGACTAGCGGGAGGGACGATCGAGCAGTACTTC. It codes for CASSPGLAGGTIEQYF. The chain is built from TRBV5-1 and TRBJ2-7; 16 positions agree with TRBD2. Germline assignment: CDR1 SGHRS and CDR2 YFSETQ. The V and J ends lost 4 bases and 6 bases, in that order; junction bases with no gene match: 7. The CDR3 consists of 16 residues.